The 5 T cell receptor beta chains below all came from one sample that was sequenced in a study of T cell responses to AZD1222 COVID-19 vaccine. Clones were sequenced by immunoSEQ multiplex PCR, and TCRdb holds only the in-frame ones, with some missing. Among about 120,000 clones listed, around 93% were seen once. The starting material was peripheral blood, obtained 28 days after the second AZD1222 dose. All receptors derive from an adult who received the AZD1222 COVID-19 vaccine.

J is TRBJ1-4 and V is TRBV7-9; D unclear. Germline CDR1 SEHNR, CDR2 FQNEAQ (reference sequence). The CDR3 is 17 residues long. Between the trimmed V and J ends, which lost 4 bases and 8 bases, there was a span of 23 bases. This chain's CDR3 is CASSSIPSVGHQEKLFF. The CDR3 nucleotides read TGTGCCAGCAGCTCGATCCCGTCGGTCGGGCACCAAGAAAAACTGTTTTTT.

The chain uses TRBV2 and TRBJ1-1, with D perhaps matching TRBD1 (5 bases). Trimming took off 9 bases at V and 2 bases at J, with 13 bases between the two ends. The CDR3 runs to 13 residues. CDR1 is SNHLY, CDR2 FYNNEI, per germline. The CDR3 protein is CASGRDGNTEAFF. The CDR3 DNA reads TGTGCCAGTGGTCGGGACGGAAACACTGAAGCTTTCTTT.

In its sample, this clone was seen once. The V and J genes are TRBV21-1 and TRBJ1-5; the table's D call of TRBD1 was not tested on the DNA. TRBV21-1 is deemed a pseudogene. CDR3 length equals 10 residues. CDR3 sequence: CATPGELQHF. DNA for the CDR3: TGTGCCACCCCAGGTGAATTACAGCATTTT.

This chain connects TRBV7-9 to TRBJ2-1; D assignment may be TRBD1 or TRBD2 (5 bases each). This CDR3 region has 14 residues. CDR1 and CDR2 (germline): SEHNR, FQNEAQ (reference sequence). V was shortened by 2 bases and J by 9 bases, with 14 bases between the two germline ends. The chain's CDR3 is CASSLNMGESEQFF. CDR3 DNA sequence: TGTGCCAGCAGCTTAAATATGGGGGAAAGTGAGCAGTTCTTC.

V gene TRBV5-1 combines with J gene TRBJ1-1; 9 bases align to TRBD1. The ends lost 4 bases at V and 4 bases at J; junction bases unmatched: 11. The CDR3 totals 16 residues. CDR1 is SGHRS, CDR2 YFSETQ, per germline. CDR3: CASSGLPGQGITEAFF. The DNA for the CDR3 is TGCGCCAGCAGCGGACTACCGGGACAGGGAATCACTGAAGCTTTCTTT. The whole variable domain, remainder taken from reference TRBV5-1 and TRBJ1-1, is KAGVTQTPRYLIKTRGQQVTLSCSPISGHRSVSWYQQTPGQGLQFLFEYFSETQRNKGNFPGRFSGRQFSNSRSEMNVSTLELGDSALYLCASSGLPGQGITEAFFGQGTRLTVV.